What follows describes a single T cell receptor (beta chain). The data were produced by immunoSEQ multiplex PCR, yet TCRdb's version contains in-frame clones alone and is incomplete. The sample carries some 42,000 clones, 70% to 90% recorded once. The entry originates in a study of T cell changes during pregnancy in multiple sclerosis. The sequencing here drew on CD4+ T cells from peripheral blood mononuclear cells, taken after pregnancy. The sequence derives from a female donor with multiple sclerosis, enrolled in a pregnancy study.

CDR3 nucleotide sequence: TGTGCCAGCTCACCACGATGGACTAGCACAGATACGCAGTATTTT. It codes for CASSPRWTSTDTQYF. This chain connects TRBV18 to TRBJ2-3, with D maybe TRBD2 (5 bases). Germline lookup yields CDR1 KGHSH and CDR2 LQKENI. V was shortened by 1 base and J by 0 bases, with 8 bases between the two germline ends. The CDR3 is 15 amino acids.